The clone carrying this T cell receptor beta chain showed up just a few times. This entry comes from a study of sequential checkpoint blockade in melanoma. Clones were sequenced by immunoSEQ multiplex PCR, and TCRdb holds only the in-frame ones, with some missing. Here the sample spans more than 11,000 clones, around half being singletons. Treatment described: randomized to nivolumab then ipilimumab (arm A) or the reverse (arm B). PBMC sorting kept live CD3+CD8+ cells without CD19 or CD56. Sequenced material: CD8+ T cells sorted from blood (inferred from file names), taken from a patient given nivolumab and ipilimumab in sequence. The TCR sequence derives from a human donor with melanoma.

The CDR3 loop reads CAWSDRAYYGYTF. The CDR3 DNA reads as TGTGCCTGGAGCGACAGGGCCTACTATGGCTACACCTTC. This chain links TRBV30 with TRBJ1-2; the match to TRBD1 covers 7 bases. The CDR3 totals 13 residues. Trimming took 3 bases from V and 3 from J; bases not matched to a gene: 4. Germline V gives CDR1 GTSNPN, CDR2 SVGIG (reference sequence). The whole variable domain, filled in from reference TRBV30 and TRBJ1-2, reads SQTIHQWPATLVQPVGSPLSLECTVEGTSNPNLYWYRQAAGRGLQLLFYSVGIGQISSEVPQNLSASRPQDRQFILSSKKLLLSDSGFYLCAWSDRAYYGYTFGSGTRLTVV.